The 2 T cell receptor beta chains below come from one sample, sequenced in a study of blood T cell repertoires in COVID-19. Repertoires were generated with immunoSEQ multiplex PCR, while TCRdb's copy carries only in-frame clones and drops some. The sample holds roughly 430,000 clones, roughly 90% seen once. The specimen sequenced was PBMCs or T cells enriched from blood (not recorded which). These receptors were obtained from a woman aged 35 to 49 with acute COVID-19.

This clone was observed once. The chain combines TRBV6-5 with TRBJ2-1; no definite D call. V lost 6 bases and J 0 bases, leaving 12 bases between the germline ends. Germline assignment: CDR1 MNHEY and CDR2 SVGAGI. CDR3 length: 15 residues. CDR3 coding DNA: TGTGCCAGCAGCCTCGGCTCTAGCTCCTACAATGAGCAGTTCTTC. Its translation is CASSLGSSSYNEQFF.

This clone was seen a few times. The genes are TRBV27 and TRBJ2-7, with TRBD1 matching 8 bases. CDR3 length equals 14 residues. V dropped 4 bases and J dropped 8; count of bases not matched to a gene: 10. Germline V gives CDR1 MNHEY, CDR2 SMNVEV (reference sequence). The CDR3 DNA is TGTGCCAGCAGTTATGGACCGCAGGGGGCTAAGCAGTACTTC. It codes for CASSYGPQGAKQYF.